This TCR beta chain is drawn from a study of T-cell memory formation after mild COVID-19. Turning to the study itself: TCR clustering was largely donor specific. Study findings and constraints: CD4+ clones that contracted lay mainly in CM and EM; CD8+ ones lay in EMRA. Later expanders leaned CD4+, whereas day 15 to 85 contracting clones were balanced CD4/CD8.

Constant-segment-primed 5'RACE gave TCR alpha and TCR beta cDNA libraries with sample barcodes and UMIs. MiXCR, run by TCRdb on the 5' RACE reads, gives a single entry per CDR3 protein. This table holds around 200,000 distinct CDR3 sequences, more than 25% found once. Losses at the gene ends were 1 base for V and 2 bases for J; bases not matched to a gene: 8. CDR1 and CDR2 from the germline V gene are LGHDT and YNNKEL (reference sequence). This CDR3 is 16 amino acids long. About this clonotype itself: Its antigen is undetermined.

The material sequenced was PBMCs or a T cell subset sorted from them (not recorded which). The sequence was collected from an adult woman who had mild COVID-19 (a few samples of this study predate the infection). Cell type and time point are not known. The rearrangement uses TRBV3-1 and TRBJ2-7, with TRBD1 identical over 7 bases. This CDR3 reads CASSQGEGGLTYEQYF. In DNA, the CDR3 is TGTGCCAGCAGCCAAGGTGAAGGGGGCTTGACCTACGAGCAGTACTTC.